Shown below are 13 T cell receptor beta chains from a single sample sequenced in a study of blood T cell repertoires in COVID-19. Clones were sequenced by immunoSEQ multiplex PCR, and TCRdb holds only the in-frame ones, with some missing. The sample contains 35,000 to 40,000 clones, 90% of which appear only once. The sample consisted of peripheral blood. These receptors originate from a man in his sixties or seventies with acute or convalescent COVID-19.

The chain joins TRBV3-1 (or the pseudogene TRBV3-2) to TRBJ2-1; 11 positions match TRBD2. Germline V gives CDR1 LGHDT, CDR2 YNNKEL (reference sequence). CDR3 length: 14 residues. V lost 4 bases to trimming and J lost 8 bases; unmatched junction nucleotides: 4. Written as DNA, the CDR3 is TGTGCCAGCAGCCTTAGCGGGAGGGCCCATGAGCAGTTCTTC. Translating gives CASSLSGRAHEQFF.

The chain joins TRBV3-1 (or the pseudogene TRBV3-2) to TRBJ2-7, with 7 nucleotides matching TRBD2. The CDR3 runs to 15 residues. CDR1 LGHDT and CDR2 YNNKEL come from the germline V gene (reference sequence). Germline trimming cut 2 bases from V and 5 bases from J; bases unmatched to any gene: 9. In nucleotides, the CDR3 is TGTGCCAGCAGCCAATCGAGCGGGACCTTCCACGAGCAGTACTTC. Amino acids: CASSQSSGTFHEQYF.

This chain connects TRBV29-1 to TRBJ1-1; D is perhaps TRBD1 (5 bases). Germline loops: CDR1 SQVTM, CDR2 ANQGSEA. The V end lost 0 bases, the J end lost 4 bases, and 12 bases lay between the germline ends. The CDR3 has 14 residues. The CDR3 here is CSVEEKGRGTEAFF. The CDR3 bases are TGCAGCGTTGAAGAGAAGGGGAGGGGCACTGAAGCTTTCTTT.

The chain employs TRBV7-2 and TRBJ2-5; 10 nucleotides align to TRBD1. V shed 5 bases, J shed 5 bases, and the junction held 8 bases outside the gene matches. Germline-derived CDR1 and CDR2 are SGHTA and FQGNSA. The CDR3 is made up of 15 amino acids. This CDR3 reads CASSPQTGGLETQYF. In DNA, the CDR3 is TGTGCCAGCAGCCCCCAGACAGGGGGCCTGGAGACCCAGTACTTC.

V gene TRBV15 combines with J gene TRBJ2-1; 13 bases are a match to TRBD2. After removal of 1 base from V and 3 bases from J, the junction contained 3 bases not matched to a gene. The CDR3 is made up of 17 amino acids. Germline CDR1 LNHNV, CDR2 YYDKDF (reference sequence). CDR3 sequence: CATSRGGTSGNYNEQFF. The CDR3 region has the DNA TGTGCCACCAGCAGAGGAGGGACTAGCGGGAACTACAATGAGCAGTTCTTC.

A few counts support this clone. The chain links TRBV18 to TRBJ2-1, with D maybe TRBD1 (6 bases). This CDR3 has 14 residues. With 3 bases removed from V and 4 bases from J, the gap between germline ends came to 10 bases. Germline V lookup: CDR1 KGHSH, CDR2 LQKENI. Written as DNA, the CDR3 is TGTGCCAGCTCACCGCGTACAGGGTACAATGAGCAGTTCTTC. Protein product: CASSPRTGYNEQFF.

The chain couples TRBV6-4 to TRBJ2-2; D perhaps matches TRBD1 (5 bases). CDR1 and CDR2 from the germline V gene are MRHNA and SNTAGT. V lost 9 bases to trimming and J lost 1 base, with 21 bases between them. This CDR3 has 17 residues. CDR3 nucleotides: TGTGCCAGGAATCCTTCCCGTACCAGGGTGAACACCGGGGAGCTGTTTTTT. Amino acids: CARNPSRTRVNTGELFF.

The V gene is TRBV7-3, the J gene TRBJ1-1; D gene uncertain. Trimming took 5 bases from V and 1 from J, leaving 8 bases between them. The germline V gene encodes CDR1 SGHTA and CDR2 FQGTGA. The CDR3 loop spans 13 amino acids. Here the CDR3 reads CASSGPGNTEAFF. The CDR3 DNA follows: TGTGCCAGCAGCGGCCCTGGGAACACTGAAGCTTTCTTT.

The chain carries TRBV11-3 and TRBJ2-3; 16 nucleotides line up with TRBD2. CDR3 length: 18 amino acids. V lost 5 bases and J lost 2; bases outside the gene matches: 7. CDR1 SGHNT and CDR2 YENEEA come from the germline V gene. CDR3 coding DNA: TGTGCCAGCAGCGCGGGACTAGCGGGAGGGCTGGTCACAGATACGCAGTATTTT. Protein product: CASSAGLAGGLVTDTQYF.

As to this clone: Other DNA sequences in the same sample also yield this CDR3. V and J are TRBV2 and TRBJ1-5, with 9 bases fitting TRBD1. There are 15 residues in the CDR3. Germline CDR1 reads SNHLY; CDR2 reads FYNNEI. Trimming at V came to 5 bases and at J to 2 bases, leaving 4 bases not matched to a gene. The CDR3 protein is CASSLQGAGNQPQHF. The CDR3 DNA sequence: TGTGCCAGCAGTCTACAGGGGGCTGGCAATCAGCCCCAGCATTTT.

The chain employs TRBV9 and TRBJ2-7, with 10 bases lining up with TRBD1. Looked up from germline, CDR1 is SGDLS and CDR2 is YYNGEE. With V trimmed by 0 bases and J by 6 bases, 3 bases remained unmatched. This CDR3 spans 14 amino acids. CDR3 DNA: TGTGCCAGCAGCGTAGGGGACAGGGGTCTCGAGCAGTACTTC. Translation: CASSVGDRGLEQYF.

CDR3: CASSPGTGRSGANVLTF. CDR3 DNA: TGTGCCAGCTCCCCCGGGACAGGACGCTCTGGGGCCAACGTCCTGACTTTC. This rearrangement joins TRBV18 to TRBJ2-6; TRBD1 agrees at 8 bases. The CDR3 runs 17 residues. J lost 0 bases, V lost 6 bases, and 7 bases had no gene match. Germline CDR1 and CDR2: KGHSH and LQKENI. Variable domain in full (rest from reference TRBV18 and TRBJ2-6): NAGVMQNPRHLVRRRGQEARLRCSPMKGHSHVYWYRQLPEEGLKFMVYLQKENIIDESGMPKERFSAEFPKEGPSILRIQQVVRGDSAAYFCASSPGTGRSGANVLTFGAGSRLTVL.

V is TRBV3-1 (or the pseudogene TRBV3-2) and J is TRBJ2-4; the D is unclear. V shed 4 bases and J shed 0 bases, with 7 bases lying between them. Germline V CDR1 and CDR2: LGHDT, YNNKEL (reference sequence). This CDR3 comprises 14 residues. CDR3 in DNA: TGTGCCAGCAGCCTTCCCTTAGCCAAAAACATTCAGTACTTC. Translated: CASSLPLAKNIQYF.